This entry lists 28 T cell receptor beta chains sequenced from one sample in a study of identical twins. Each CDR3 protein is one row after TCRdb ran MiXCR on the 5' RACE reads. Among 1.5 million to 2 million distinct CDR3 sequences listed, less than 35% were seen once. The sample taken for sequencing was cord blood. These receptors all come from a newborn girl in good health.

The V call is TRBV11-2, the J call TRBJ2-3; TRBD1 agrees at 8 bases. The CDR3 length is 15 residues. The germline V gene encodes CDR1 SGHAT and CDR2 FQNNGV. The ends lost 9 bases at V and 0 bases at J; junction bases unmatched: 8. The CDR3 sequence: CASKGTGLSTDTQYF. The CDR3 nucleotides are TGTGCCAGTAAAGGGACAGGCTTGAGCACAGATACGCAGTATTTT.

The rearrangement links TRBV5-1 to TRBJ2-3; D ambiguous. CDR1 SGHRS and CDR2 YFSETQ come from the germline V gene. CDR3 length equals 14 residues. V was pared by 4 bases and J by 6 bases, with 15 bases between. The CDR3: CASSPGPPGDTQYF. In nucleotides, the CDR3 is TGCGCCAGCAGCCCGGGCCCGCCCGGGGATACGCAGTATTTT. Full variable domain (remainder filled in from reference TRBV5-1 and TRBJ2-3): KAGVTQTPRYLIKTRGQQVTLSCSPISGHRSVSWYQQTPGQGLQFLFEYFSETQRNKGNFPGRFSGRQFSNSRSEMNVSTLELGDSALYLCASSPGPPGDTQYFGPGTRLTVL.

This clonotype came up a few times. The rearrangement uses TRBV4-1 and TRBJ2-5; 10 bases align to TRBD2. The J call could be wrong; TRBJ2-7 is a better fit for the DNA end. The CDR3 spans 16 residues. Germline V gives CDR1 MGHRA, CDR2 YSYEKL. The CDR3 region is CASSQEIGLAAYEQYF. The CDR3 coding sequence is TGCGCCAGCAGCCAAGAGATAGGACTAGCGGCGTACGAGCAGTACTTC.

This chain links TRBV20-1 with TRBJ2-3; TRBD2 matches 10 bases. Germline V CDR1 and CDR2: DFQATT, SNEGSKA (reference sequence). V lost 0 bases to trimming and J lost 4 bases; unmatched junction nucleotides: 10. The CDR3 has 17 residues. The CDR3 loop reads CSARDSGFLAGADTQYF. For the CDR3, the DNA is TGCAGTGCTAGAGATTCGGGGTTTCTAGCGGGAGCAGATACGCAGTATTTT.

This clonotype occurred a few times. CDR3 sequence reads: CASSLPLGTEAFF. In DNA form, the CDR3 reads TGTGCCAGCAGCCTTCCATTGGGCACTGAAGCTTTCTTT. V is TRBV7-9 and J is TRBJ1-1; D is unclear. Trimming pared 5 bases from V and 4 bases from J, leaving 11 bases between. The CDR3 spans 13 residues. The germline CDR1 and CDR2 sequences are SEHNR and FQNEAQ (reference sequence).

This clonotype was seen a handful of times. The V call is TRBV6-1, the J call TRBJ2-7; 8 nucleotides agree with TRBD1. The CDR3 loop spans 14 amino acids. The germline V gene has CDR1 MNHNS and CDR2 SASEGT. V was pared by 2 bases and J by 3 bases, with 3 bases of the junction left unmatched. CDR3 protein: CASSEQGAGYEQYF. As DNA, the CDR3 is TGTGCCAGCAGTGAACAGGGGGCTGGCTACGAGCAGTACTTC.

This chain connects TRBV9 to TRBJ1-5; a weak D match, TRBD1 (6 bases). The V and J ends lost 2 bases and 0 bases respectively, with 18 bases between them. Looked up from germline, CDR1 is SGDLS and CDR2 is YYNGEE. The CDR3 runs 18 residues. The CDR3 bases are TGTGCCAGCAGCGTCGACACAGGGACTAATTATAGCAATCAGCCCCAGCATTTT. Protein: CASSVDTGTNYSNQPQHF.

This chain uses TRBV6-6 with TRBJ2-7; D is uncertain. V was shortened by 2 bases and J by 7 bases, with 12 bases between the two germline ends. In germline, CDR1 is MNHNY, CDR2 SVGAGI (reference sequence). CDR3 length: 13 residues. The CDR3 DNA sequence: TGTGCCAGCAGTTACGAGCTACACAATGAGCAGTACTTC. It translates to CASSYELHNEQYF.

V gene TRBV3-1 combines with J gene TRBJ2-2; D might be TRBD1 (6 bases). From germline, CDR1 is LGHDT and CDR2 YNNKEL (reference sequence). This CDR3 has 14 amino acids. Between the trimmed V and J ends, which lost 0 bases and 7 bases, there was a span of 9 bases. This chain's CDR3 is CASSQDGGHGELFF. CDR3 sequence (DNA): TGTGCCAGCAGCCAAGATGGGGGACACGGGGAGCTGTTTTTT. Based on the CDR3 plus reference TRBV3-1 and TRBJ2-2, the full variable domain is DTAVSQTPKYLVTQMGNDKSIKCEQNLGHDTMYWYKQDSKKFLKIMFSYNNKELIINETVPNRFSPKSPDKAHLNLHINSLELGDSAVYFCASSQDGGHGELFFGEGSRLTVL.

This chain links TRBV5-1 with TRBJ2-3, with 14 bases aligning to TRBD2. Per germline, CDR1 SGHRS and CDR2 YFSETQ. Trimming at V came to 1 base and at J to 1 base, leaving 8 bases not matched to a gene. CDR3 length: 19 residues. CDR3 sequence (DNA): TGCGCCAGCAGCTTGCAGCTGGGGACTAGCGGGAGAGGCACAGATACGCAGTATTTT. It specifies CASSLQLGTSGRGTDTQYF.

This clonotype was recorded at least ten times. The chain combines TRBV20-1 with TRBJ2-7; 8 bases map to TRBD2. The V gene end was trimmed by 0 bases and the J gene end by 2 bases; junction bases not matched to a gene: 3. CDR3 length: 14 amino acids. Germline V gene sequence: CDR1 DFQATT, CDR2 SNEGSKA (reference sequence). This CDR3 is CSARDSGRTYEQYF. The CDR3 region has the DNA TGCAGTGCTAGAGACAGCGGGAGAACCTACGAGCAGTACTTC.

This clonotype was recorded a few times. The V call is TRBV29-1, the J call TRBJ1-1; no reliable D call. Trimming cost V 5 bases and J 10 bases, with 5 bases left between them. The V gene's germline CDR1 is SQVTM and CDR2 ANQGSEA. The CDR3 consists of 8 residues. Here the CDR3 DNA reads TGCAGCGTTACGGGAGCTTTCTTT. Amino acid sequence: CSVTGAFF.

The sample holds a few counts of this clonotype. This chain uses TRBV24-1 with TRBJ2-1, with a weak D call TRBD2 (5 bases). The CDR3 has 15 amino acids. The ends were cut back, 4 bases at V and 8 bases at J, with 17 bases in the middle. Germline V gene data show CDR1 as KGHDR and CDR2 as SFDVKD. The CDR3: CATSDPGSLVDEQFF. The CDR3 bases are TGTGCCACCAGTGACCCGGGATCACTAGTCGATGAGCAGTTCTTC.

The CDR3 protein is CASSLRAGTNYGYTF. The CDR3 nucleotides read TGTGCCAGCAGCCTCCGGGCAGGAACAAACTATGGCTACACCTTC. The chain recombines TRBV7-2 with TRBJ1-2; D gene unclear. Germline V gene lookup returns CDR1 SGHTA and CDR2 FQGNSA. V was cut by 5 bases and J by 2 bases, with 15 bases left in between. This CDR3 has 15 amino acids.

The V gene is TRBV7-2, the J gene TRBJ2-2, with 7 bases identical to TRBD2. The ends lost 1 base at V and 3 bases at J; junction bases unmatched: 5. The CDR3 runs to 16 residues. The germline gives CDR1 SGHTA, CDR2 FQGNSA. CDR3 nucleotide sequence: TGTGCCAGCAGCTTAGTGAAAGCGGGGTACACCGGGGAGCTGTTTTTT. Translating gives CASSLVKAGYTGELFF.

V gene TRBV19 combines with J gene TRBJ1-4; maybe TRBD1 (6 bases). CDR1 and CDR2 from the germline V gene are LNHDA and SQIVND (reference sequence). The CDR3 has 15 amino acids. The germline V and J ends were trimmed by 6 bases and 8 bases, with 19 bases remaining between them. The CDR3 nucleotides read TGTGCCAGTAGACATTTGGACAGTCTCGTGGAAAAACTGTTTTTT. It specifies CASRHLDSLVEKLFF.

CDR3 DNA: TGCAGTGCTAGAGGGGCGGGTAGCGCAGATACGCAGTATTTT. Translated, it gives CSARGAGSADTQYF. This chain joins TRBV20-1 and TRBJ2-3, with D perhaps matching TRBD2 (5 bases). CDR1 and CDR2 from the germline V gene are DFQATT and SNEGSKA (reference sequence). Trimming took off 1 base at V and 4 bases at J, with 12 bases between the two ends. CDR3 length: 14 residues.

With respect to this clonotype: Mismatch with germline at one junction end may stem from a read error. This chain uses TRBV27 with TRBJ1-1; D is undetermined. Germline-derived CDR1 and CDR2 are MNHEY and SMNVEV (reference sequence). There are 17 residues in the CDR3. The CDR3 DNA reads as TGTGCCAGCAGTTTATCCGGTCGAAGACTGATGAACACTGCAGCTTTCTTT. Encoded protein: CASSLSGRRLMNTAAFF.

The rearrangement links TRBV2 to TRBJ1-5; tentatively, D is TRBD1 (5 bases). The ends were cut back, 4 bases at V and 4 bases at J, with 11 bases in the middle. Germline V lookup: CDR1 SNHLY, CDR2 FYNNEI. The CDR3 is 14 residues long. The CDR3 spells CASSGSGLNQPQHF. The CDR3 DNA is TGTGCCAGCAGTGGGTCAGGGTTGAATCAGCCCCAGCATTTT. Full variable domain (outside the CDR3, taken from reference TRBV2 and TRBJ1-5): EPEVTQTPSHQVTQMGQEVILRCVPISNHLYFYWYRQILGQKVEFLVSFYNNEISEKSEIFDDQFSVERPDGSNFTLKIRSTKLEDSAMYFCASSGSGLNQPQHFGDGTRLSIL.

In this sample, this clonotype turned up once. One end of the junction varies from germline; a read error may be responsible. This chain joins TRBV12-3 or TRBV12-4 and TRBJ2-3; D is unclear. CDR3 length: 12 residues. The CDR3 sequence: CASNTNADMQYF. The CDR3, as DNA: TGTGCCAGCAATACTAACGCAGATATGCAGTATTTT.

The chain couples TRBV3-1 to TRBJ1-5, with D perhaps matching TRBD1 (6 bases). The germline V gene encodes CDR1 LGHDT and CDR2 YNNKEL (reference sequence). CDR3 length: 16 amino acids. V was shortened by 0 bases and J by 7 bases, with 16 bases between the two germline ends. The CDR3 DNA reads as TGTGCCAGCAGCCAAGATTGGCAGGGGCTCGGACAGCCCCAGCATTTT. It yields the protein CASSQDWQGLGQPQHF.

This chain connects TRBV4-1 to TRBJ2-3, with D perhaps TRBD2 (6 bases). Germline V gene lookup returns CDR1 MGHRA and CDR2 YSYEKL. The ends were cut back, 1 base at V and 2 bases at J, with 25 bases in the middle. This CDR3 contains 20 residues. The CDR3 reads CASSQGLGPYGGLATDTQYF. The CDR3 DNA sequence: TGCGCCAGCAGCCAAGGCCTTGGTCCCTACGGGGGTCTCGCCACAGATACGCAGTATTTT.

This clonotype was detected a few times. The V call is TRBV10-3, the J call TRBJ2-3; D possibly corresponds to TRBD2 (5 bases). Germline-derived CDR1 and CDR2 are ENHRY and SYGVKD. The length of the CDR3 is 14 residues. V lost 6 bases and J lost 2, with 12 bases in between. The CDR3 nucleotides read TGTGCCATCAGGCGGGCTGGGCTCACAGATACGCAGTATTTT. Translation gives CAIRRAGLTDTQYF.

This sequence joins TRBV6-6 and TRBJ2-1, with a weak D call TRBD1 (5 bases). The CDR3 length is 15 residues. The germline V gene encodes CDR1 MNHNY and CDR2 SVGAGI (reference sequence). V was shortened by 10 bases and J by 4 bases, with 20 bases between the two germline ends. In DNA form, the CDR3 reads TGTGCCACCAGCAATGGCAGGGTCGGGTACAATGAGCAGTTCTTC. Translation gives CATSNGRVGYNEQFF.

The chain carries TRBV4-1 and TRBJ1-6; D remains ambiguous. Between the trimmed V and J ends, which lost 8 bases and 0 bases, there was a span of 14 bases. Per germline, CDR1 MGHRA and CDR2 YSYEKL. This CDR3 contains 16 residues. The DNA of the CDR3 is TGCGCCAGCCGCGATGGGGATTTCTCCTATAATTCACCCCTCCACTTT. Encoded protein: CASRDGDFSYNSPLHF.

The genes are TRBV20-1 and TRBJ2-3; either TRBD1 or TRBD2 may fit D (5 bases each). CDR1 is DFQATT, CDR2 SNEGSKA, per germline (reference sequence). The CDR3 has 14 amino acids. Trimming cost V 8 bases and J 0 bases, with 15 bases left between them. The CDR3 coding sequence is TGCAGTCCCCGGAGAGGGGACAGCACAGATACGCAGTATTTT. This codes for CSPRRGDSTDTQYF.

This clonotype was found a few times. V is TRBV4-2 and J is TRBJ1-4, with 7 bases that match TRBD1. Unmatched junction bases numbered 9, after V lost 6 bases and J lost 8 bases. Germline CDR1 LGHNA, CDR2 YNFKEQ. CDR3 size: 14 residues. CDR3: CASRATGAQEKLFF. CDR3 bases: TGTGCCAGCAGAGCTACAGGGGCGCAGGAAAAACTGTTTTTT.

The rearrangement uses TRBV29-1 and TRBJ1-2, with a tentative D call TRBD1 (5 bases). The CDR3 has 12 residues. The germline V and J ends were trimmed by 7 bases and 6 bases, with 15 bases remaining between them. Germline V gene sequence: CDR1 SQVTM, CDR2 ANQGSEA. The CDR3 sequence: CSGGPGKDGYTF. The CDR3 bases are TGCAGCGGGGGTCCAGGGAAGGATGGCTACACCTTC.